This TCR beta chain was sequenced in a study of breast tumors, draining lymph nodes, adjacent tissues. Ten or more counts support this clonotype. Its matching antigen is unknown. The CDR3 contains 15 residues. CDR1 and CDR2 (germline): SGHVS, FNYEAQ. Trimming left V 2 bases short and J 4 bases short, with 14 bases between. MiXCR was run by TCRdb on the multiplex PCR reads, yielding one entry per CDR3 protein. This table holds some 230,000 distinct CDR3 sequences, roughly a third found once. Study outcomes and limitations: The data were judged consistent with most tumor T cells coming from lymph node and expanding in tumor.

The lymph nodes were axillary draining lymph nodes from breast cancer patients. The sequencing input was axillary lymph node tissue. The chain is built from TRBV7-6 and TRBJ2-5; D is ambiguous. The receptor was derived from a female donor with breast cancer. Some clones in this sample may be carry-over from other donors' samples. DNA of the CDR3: TGTGCCAGCAGCTTATCCCCGGTCCGAGGAGAGACCCAGTACTTC. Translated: CASSLSPVRGETQYF.